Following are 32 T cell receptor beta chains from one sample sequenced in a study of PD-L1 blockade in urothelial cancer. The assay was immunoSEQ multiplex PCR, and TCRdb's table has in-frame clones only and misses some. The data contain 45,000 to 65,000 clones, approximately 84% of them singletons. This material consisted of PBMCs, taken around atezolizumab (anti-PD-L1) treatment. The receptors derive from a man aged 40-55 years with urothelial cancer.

The CDR3 DNA is TGTGCCAGCAGTCAACAGCTCCCAGGCTCCTACGAGCAGTACTTC. It specifies CASSQQLPGSYEQYF. The genes are TRBV28 and TRBJ2-7; no definite D call. V gave up 5 bases and J gave up 0 bases, with 14 bases separating them. Germline CDR1 is MDHEN and CDR2 is SYDVKM. There are 15 residues in the CDR3.

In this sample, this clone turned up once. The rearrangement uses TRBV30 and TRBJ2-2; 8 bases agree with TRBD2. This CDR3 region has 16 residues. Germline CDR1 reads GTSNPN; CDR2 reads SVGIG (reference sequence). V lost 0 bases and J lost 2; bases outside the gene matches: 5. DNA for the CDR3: TGTGCCTGGAGTGTCAGCGGGAGATATAACACCGGGGAGCTGTTTTTT. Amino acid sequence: CAWSVSGRYNTGELFF.

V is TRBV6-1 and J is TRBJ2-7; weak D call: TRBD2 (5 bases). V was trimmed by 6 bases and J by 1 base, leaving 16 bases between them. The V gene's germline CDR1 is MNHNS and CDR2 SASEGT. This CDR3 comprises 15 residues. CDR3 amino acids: CASSPRGYRSYEQYF. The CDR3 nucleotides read TGTGCCAGCAGCCCCCGAGGGTACAGATCCTACGAGCAGTACTTC.

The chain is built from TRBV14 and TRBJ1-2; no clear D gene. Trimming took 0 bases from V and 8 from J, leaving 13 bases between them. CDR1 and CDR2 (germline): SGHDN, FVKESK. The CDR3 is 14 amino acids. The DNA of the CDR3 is TGTGCCAGCAGCCAAGATAAAACTTTCCGGGGCTACACCTTC. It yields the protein CASSQDKTFRGYTF.

In DNA, the CDR3 is TGTGCCACCTTAGAGTCACGAAACAATCAGCCCCAGCATTTT. This codes for CATLESRNNQPQHF. This chain uses TRBV28 with TRBJ1-5; D is unresolved. V shed 10 bases and J shed 3 bases, with 16 bases lying between them. The length of the CDR3 is 14 residues. Germline V gives CDR1 MDHEN, CDR2 SYDVKM.

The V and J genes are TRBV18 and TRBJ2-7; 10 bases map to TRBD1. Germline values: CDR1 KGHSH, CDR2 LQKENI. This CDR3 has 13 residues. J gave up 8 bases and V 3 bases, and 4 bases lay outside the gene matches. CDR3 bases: TGTGCCAGCTCACCCGGGACAGGGGCTAAGCAGTACTTC. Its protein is CASSPGTGAKQYF.

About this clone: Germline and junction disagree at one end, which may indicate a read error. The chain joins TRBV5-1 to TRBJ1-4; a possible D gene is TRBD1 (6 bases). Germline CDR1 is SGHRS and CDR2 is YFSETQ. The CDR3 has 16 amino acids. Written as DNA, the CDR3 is TGCGCCAGCAGCCGTCAAACCGGGACAACGAATGAAAAACTGTTTTTT. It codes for CASSRQTGTTNEKLFF.

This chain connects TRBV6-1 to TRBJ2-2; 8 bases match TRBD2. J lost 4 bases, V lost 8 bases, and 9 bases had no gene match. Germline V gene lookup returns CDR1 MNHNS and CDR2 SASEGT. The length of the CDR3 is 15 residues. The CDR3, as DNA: TGTGCCAGCCCCTCGGGGGGGGCGGGCACCGGGGAGCTGTTTTTT. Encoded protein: CASPSGGAGTGELFF.

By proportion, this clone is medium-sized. In DNA form, the CDR3 reads TGTGCCAGCAGTCTCGGGACTGTTCAAGAGACCCAGTACTTC. Translation gives CASSLGTVQETQYF. V gene TRBV28 combines with J gene TRBJ2-5, with D perhaps TRBD2 (6 bases). The germline CDR1 and CDR2 sequences are MDHEN and SYDVKM. V was trimmed by 5 bases and J by 2 bases, leaving 12 bases between them. This CDR3 comprises 14 residues.

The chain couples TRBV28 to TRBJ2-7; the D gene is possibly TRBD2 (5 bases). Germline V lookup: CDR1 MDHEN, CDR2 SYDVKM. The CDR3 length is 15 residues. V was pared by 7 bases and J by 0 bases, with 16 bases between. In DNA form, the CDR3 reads TGTGCCAGCATTCCAGCGGCGGGTCGCTCCTACGAGCAGTACTTC. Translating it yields CASIPAAGRSYEQYF.

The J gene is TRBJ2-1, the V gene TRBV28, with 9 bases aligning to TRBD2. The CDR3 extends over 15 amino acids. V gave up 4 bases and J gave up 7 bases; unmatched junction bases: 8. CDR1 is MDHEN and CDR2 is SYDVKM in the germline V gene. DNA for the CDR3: TGTGCCAGCAGTTCCCAAGCGGGAGGTTCTAATGAGCAGTTCTTC. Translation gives CASSSQAGGSNEQFF.

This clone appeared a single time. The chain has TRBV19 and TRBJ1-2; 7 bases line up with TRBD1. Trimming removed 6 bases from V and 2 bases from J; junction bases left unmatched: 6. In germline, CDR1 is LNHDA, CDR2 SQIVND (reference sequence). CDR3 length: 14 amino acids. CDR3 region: CASRTGTANYGYTF. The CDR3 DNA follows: TGTGCCAGTAGGACCGGGACAGCGAACTATGGCTACACCTTC.

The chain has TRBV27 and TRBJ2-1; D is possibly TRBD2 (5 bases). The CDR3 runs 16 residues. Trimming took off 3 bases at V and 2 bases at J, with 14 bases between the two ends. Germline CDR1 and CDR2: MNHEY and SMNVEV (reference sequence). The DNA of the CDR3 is TGTGCCAGCAGTTTCCGTCCCAGCGGAGCCTACAATGAGCAGTTCTTC. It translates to CASSFRPSGAYNEQFF.

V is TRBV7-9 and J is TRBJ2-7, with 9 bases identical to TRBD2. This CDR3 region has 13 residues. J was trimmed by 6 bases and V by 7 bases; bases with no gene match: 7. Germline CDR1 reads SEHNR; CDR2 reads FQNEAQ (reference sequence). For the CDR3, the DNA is TGTGCCAGCACGGGCGGGAGGGCGTTCGAGCAGTACTTC. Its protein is CASTGGRAFEQYF.

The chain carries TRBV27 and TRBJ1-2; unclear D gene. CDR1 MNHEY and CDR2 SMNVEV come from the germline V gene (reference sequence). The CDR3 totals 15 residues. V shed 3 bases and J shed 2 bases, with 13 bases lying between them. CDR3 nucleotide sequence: TGTGCCAGCAGTTTCGATACTAACCCAAACTATGGCTACACCTTC. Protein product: CASSFDTNPNYGYTF.

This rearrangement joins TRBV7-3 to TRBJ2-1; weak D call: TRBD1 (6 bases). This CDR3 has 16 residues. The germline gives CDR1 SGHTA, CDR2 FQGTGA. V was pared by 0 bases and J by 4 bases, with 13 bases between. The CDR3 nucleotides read TGTGCCAGCAGCTTAACGGGGGCAACTAGTTACAATGAGCAGTTCTTC. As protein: CASSLTGATSYNEQFF.

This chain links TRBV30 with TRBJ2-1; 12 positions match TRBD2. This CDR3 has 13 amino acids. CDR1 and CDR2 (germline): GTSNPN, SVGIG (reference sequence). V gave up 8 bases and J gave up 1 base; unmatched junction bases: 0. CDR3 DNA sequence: TGTGCCGGGACTAGCGGGTCCTACAATGAGCAGTTCTTC. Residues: CAGTSGSYNEQFF.

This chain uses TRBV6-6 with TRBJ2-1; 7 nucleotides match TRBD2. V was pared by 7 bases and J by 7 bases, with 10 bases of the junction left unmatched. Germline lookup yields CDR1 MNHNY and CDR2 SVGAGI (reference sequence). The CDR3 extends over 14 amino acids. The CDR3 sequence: CASIGGGRGNEQFF. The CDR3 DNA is TGTGCCAGCATAGGAGGCGGGAGAGGAAATGAGCAGTTCTTC.

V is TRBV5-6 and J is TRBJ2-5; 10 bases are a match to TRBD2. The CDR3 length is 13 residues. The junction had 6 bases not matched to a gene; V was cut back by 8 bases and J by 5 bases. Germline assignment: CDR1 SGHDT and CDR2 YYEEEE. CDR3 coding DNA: TGTGCCAGTTCAGCGGGAGGGCGTGAGACCCAGTACTTC. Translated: CASSAGGRETQYF.

The DNA for the CDR3 is TGTGCCAGCAGTGAACCGACAGGGTTAGGCAATCAGCCCCAGCATTTT. Amino acid sequence: CASSEPTGLGNQPQHF. V gene TRBV6-1 combines with J gene TRBJ1-5; TRBD1 aligns across 7 bases. CDR3 length equals 16 residues. CDR1 and CDR2 from the germline V gene are MNHNS and SASEGT. Trimming removed 2 bases from V and 2 bases from J; junction bases left unmatched: 6.

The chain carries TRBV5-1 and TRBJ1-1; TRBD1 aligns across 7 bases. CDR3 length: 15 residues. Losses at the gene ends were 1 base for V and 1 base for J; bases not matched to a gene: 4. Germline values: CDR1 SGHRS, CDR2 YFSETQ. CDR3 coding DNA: TGCGCCAGCAGCTTGACCGGGACAGCGAACACTGAAGCTTTCTTT. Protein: CASSLTGTANTEAFF.

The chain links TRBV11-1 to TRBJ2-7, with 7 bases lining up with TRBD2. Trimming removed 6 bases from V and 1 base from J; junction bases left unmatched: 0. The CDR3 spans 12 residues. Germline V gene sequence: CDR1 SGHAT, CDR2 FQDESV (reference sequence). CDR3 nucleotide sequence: TGTGCCAGCAGGGGAGGGTCCTACGAGCAGTACTTC. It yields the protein CASRGGSYEQYF.

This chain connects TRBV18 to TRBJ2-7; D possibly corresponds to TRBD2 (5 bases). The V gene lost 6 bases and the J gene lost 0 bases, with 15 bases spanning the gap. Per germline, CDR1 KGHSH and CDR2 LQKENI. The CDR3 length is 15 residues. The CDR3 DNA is TGTGCCAGCTCGTCCCCCGGGGATAGCTCCTACGAGCAGTACTTC. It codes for CASSSPGDSSYEQYF. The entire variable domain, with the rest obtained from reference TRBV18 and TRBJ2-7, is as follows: NAGVMQNPRHLVRRRGQEARLRCSPMKGHSHVYWYRQLPEEGLKFMVYLQKENIIDESGMPKERFSAEFPKEGPSILRIQQVVRGDSAAYFCASSSPGDSSYEQYFGPGTRLTVT.

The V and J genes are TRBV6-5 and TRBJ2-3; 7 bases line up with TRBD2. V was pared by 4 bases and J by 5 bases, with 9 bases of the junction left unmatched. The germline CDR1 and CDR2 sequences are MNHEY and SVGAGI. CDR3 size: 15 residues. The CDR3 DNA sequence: TGTGCCAGCAGTTCCACGGCGGGAGTGAAAGATACGCAGTATTTT. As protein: CASSSTAGVKDTQYF.

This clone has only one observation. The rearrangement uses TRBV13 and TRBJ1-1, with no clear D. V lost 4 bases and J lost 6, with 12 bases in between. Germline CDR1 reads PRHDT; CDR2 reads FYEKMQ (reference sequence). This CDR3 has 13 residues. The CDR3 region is CASSSIYRAEAFF. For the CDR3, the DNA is TGTGCCAGCAGCTCAATATATCGAGCTGAAGCTTTCTTT.

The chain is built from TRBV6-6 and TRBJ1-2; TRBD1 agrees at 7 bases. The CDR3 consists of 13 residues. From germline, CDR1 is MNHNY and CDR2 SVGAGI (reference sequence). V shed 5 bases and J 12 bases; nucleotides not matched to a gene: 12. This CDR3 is CASSPKSGGGNTF. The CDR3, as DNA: TGTGCCAGCAGTCCGAAGTCAGGGGGTGGGAACACCTTC.

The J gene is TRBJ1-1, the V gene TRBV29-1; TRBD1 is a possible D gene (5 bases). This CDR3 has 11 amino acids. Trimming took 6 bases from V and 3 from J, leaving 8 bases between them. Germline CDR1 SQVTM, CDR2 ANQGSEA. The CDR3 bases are TGCAGCGTCTACAGGTACACTGAAGCTTTCTTT. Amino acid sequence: CSVYRYTEAFF. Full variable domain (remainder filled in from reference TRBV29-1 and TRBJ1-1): SAVISQKPSRDICQRGTSLTIQCQVDSQVTMMFWYRQQPGQSLTLIATANQGSEATYESGFVIDKFPISRPNLTFSTLTVSNMSPEDSSIYLCSVYRYTEAFFGQGTRLTVV.

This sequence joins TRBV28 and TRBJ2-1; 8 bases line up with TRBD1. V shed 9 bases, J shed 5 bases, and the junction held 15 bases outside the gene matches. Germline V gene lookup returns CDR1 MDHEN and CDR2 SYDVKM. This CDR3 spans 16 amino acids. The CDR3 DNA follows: TGTGCCAGTAAACACCAGGGGGCGCGGGGTAACAATGAGCAGTTCTTC. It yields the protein CASKHQGARGNNEQFF.

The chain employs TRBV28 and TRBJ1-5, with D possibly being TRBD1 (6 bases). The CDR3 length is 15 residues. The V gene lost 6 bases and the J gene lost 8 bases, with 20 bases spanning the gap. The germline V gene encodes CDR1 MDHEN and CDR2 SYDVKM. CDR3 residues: CASRPPRTAREPQHF. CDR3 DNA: TGTGCCAGCAGGCCTCCCCGGACAGCAAGAGAGCCCCAGCATTTT.

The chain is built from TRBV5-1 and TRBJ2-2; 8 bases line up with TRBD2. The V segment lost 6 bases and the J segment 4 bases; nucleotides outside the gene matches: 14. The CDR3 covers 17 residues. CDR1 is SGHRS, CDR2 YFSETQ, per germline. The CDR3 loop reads CASTHLKAGDGTGELFF. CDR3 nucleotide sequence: TGCGCCAGCACTCACCTTAAAGCGGGAGATGGCACCGGGGAGCTGTTTTTT.

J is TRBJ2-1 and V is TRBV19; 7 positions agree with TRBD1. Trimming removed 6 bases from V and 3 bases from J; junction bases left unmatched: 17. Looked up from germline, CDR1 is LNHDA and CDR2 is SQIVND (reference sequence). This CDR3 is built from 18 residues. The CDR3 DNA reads TGTGCCAGTAGACACCGGGACAGCCTCAAGGGCCTCTACAATGAGCAGTTCTTC. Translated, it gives CASRHRDSLKGLYNEQFF.

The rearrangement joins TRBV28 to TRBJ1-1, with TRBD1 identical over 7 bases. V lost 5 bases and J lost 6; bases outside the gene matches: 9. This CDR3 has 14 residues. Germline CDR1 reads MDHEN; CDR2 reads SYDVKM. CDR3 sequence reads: CASSDIRGSAEAFF. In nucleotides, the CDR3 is TGTGCCAGCAGTGATATCAGGGGGAGCGCTGAAGCTTTCTTT.